The rows below give T cell receptor beta chains drawn from one sample of a study of patients and donors after allogeneic stem cell transplantation. TCRdb reanalysed the RT-PCR reads using MiXCR and keeps one entry per CDR3 protein. The sample contains roughly 230,000 distinct CDR3 sequences, 14% of which appear only once. The sequenced material came from blood, either unsorted or a sorted T cell fraction (not recorded which). Receptor source: a human donor who was either an allogeneic HSCT recipient or a stem cell or donor lymphocyte infusion donor (not recorded which). It is not recorded whose cells these are; they may come from a transplant donor. Each CDR3 is given with its conserved first and last residue. A D gene is named only where the DNA matches it firmly. Size is stated for part of the rows, as once, few or many counts, or as a class when the clone is expanded.

V gene	D gene	J gene	clone size	CDR3 DNA	CDR3 protein
TRBV27	.	TRBJ2-4	many	TGTGCCAGCAGTACACCGCAGGGTATGTCCAAAAACATTCAGTACTTC	CASSTPQGMSKNIQYF
TRBV7-9	.	TRBJ2-1	.	TGTGCCAGCAGCTTAGGGAGTAGCCCGCTGGTTAGGGAGCAGTTCTTC	CASSLGSSPLVREQFF
TRBV20-1	TRBD2	TRBJ2-2	.	TGCAGTGCTAGAGGGTGGGAGGGCCCGAGGCTGTTTTTT	CSARGWEGPRLFF
TRBV20-1	.	TRBJ2-2	.	TGCAGTGCTAGTCAATTGAGCACCGGGGAGCTGTTTTTT	CSASQLSTGELFF
TRBV6-5	.	TRBJ1-6	many	TGTGCCAGCGGGCTGGGGAATTCACCCCTCCACTTT	CASGLGNSPLHF
TRBV5-1	.	TRBJ1-1	.	TGCGCCAGCAGCGACCCGGCCTTGAACACTGAAGCTTTCTTT	CASSDPALNTEAFF
TRBV25-1	.	TRBJ1-1	few	TGTGCCAGCAGTGATCTACAGGTAACCACTGAAGCTTTCTTT	CASSDLQVTTEAFF
TRBV18	.	TRBJ2-4	few	TGTGCCAGCTCACGCGAGAGCGGCTCCAAAAACATTCAGTACTTC	CASSRESGSKNIQYF
TRBV12-3/TRBV12-4	TRBD1	TRBJ1-2	many	TGTGCCAGCAGTTTAAGGGGGCTCTATGGCTACACCTTC	CASSLRGLYGYTF
TRBV7-2	TRBD2	TRBJ2-1	once	TGTGCCAGCAGCTTAGGCCCCGGGACTAGCGGGGGGTTTGAGCAGTTCTTC	CASSLGPGTSGGFEQFF
TRBV5-5	TRBD2	TRBJ2-1	many	TGTGCCAGCAGCTTGATACTAGCGGGAGCCAATGAGCAGTTCTTC	CASSLILAGANEQFF
TRBV21-1	.	TRBJ1-3	.	TGTGCCACCTCACCCCGGGATCACACCATATATTTT	CATSPRDHTIYF
TRBV11-3	.	TRBJ1-1	.	TGTGCCAGCAGCTCTGGGAACAGCAACACTGAAGCTTTCTTT	CASSSGNSNTEAFF
TRBV24-1	TRBD2	TRBJ2-7	few	TGTGCCACCAGTGATCAATCCGGGACTAGCGGGAGATACGAGCAGTACTTC	CATSDQSGTSGRYEQYF
TRBV12-3/TRBV12-4	TRBD2	TRBJ2-1	.	TGTGCCAGCAGTCCGCGGGGGGGCCTGAACAATGAGCAGTTCTTC	CASSPRGGLNNEQFF